The rows below give T cell receptor beta chains drawn from one sample of a study of follicular helper T cells after annual influenza vaccination. Clones were sequenced by immunoSEQ multiplex PCR, and TCRdb holds only the in-frame ones, with some missing. This table has 27,000 or so clones, 80% to 90% appearing once. The source was CXCR5+ CD38- circulating T follicular helper cells from blood, collected on the day of influenza vaccination. The receptors here all came from an adult who received the influenza vaccine. The CDR3 runs from the conserved cysteine through the conserved F or W. D genes are given only for firm matches. Rows give clone size only sometimes, using once, few, many, or a class for an expanded clone.

j_gene,abundance,d_gene,v_gene,CDR3aa,CDR3nt
TRBJ1-5,-,-,TRBV9,CASSVGAGKMQPQHF,TGTGCCAGCAGCGTAGGGGCAGGGAAAATGCAGCCCCAGCATTTT
TRBJ1-4,-,-,TRBV18,CASSPGLPTNEKLFF,TGTGCCAGCTCACCCGGACTCCCAACTAATGAAAAACTGTTTTTT
TRBJ1-2,-,-,TRBV19,CASSISDPDYGYTF,TGTGCCAGTAGTATAAGCGACCCGGACTATGGCTACACCTTC
TRBJ2-7,-,-,TRBV7-9,CASGAGSIYEQYF,TGTGCCAGTGGAGCGGGTTCCATCTACGAGCAGTACTTC
TRBJ2-4,-,TRBD1,TRBV6-6,CASSSDRVQAKNIQYF,TGTGCCAGCAGTTCGGACAGGGTACAAGCCAAAAACATTCAGTACTTC
TRBJ2-3,-,-,TRBV18,CASSPGAGVEDTQYF,TGTGCCAGCTCACCAGGGGCAGGGGTCGAAGATACGCAGTATTTT
TRBJ2-7,-,TRBD2,TRBV6-1,CAGGLADLYEQYF,TGTGCCGGTGGACTAGCGGATCTCTACGAGCAGTACTTC
TRBJ2-1,once,-,TRBV6-7,CASSYRSILGGSSYNEQFF,TGTGCCAGCAGTTACCGCTCAATTCTGGGAGGCAGCTCCTACAATGAGCAGTTCTTC
TRBJ1-4,-,-,TRBV9,CASSAGQVREKLFF,TGTGCCAGCAGCGCGGGACAAGTCCGGGAAAAACTGTTTTTT
TRBJ2-3,-,-,TRBV6-1,CASSVQGRMGDTQYF,TGTGCCAGCAGTGTTCAGGGGCGTATGGGAGATACGCAGTATTTT
TRBJ2-7,-,TRBD1,TRBV7-9,CASSFARQGAYEQYF,TGTGCCAGCAGCTTTGCCAGGCAGGGGGCTTACGAGCAGTACTTC
TRBJ2-3,-,TRBD2,TRBV18,CASSPKTRTSETDTQYF,TGTGCCAGCTCACCCAAAACCCGGACTAGCGAAACAGATACGCAGTATTTT
TRBJ1-1,-,-,TRBV19,CASRKTESNTEAFF,TGTGCCAGTCGTAAAACAGAATCGAACACTGAAGCTTTCTTT
TRBJ2-7,-,-,TRBV18,CASSPSLSGNFYEQYF,TGTGCCAGCTCACCGTCCTTATCCGGGAACTTCTACGAGCAGTACTTC
TRBJ1-6,-,-,TRBV19,CASSLGTSPSISPLHF,TGTGCCAGTAGTCTCGGGACATCTCCCTCAATCTCACCCCTCCACTTT
TRBJ2-7,-,-,TRBV5-5,CASSQLDRIPYEQYF,TGTGCCAGCAGCCAACTAGACAGGATCCCCTACGAGCAGTACTTC
TRBJ2-5,-,-,TRBV5-6,CASSSEGKSGTQYF,TGTGCCAGCAGCTCCGAGGGTAAATCGGGGACCCAGTACTTC
TRBJ1-1,-,-,TRBV18,CASSPTRETEAFF,TGTGCCAGCTCACCCACGAGGGAGACTGAAGCTTTCTTT
TRBJ2-5,-,-,TRBV4-2,CASLTQGQYF,TGTGCCAGCCTAACTCAGGGGCAGTACTTC
TRBJ1-4,-,-,TRBV5-1,CASSLTGFGGEKLFF,TGCGCCAGCAGCCTCACAGGGTTTGGCGGCGAAAAACTGTTTTTT
TRBJ2-5,-,-,TRBV14,CASSQDHSIGGETQYF,TGTGCCAGCAGCCAAGATCATAGTATCGGCGGGGAGACCCAGTACTTC
TRBJ2-7,few,-,TRBV21-1,CASSTRRERWEQYF,TGTGCCAGCAGCACACGGCGGGAGAGGTGGGAGCAGTACTTC
TRBJ1-3,few,-,TRBV6-1,CASGGKGNTIYF,TGTGCCAGCGGCGGGAAAGGAAACACCATATATTTT
TRBJ1-3,-,-,TRBV6-1,CASAESSGNTIYF,TGTGCCAGCGCGGAGAGCTCTGGAAACACCATATATTTT
TRBJ2-1,-,TRBD1,TRBV2,CASSRTGLDEQFF,TGTGCCAGCAGTCGGACAGGCCTCGATGAGCAGTTCTTC
TRBJ2-1,-,TRBD1,TRBV29-1,CSVSRDREQFF,TGCAGCGTTTCCCGGGACAGGGAGCAGTTCTTC
TRBJ2-7,-,-,TRBV11-2,CASSLDRRLNERYF,TGTGCCAGCAGCTTAGATAGGCGTTTAAATGAGCGGTACTTC
TRBJ2-7,-,TRBD2,TRBV4-2,CASSQERGSSYEQYF,TGTGCCAGCAGCCAAGAGCGGGGGAGCTCCTACGAGCAGTACTTC
TRBJ2-4,once,TRBD1,TRBV5-5,CASKRQGSDIQYF,TGTGCCAGCAAACGACAGGGGTCGGACATTCAGTACTTC
TRBJ2-3,-,TRBD2,TRBV10-3,CAISGSSGVDTQYF,TGTGCCATCAGTGGGTCTAGCGGGGTTGATACGCAGTATTTT
TRBJ2-7,-,-,TRBV28,CASSPRVGEQYF,TGTGCCAGCAGTCCCAGGGTGGGCGAGCAGTACTTC
TRBJ1-6,-,TRBD1,TRBV9,CASSLYPGTGSESPLHF,TGTGCCAGCAGCCTCTACCCCGGGACAGGGTCGGAGTCACCCCTCCACTTT
TRBJ1-4,-,TRBD1,TRBV18,CASSPGTGFEKLFF,TGTGCCAGCTCACCCGGGACAGGGTTTGAAAAACTGTTTTTT
TRBJ2-7,-,-,TRBV7-3,CASSLTPGVTEQYF,TGTGCCAGCAGCTTAACTCCGGGGGTAACCGAGCAGTACTTC
TRBJ1-1,-,TRBD1,TRBV6-1,CASRKQGSAEAFF,TGTGCCAGCAGAAAACAGGGGAGCGCTGAAGCTTTCTTT
TRBJ2-7,-,TRBD2,TRBV7-2,CASSLESGITYEQYF,TGTGCCAGCAGCTTAGAGAGCGGGATCACCTACGAGCAGTACTTC
TRBJ1-2,few,-,TRBV28,CASTGQNYGYTF,TGTGCCAGCACCGGACAGAACTATGGCTACACCTTC
TRBJ1-3,few,-,TRBV7-8,CASSLAGGAGNTIYF,TGTGCCAGCAGCTTAGCGGGAGGGGCTGGAAACACCATATATTTT
TRBJ1-1,-,TRBD1,TRBV20-1,CSARQGAEAFF,TGCAGTGCTAGACAGGGGGCGGAAGCTTTCTTT
TRBJ1-1,-,-,TRBV6-4,CASSVRGGTEAFF,TGTGCCAGCAGTGTTCGGGGGGGCACTGAAGCTTTCTTT
TRBJ2-7,-,-,TRBV11-2,CASSPLLYGEQYF,TGTGCCAGCAGCCCCCTCCTATATGGCGAGCAGTACTTC
TRBJ2-5,-,TRBD1,TRBV11-2,CASSQGTGVGETQYF,TGTGCCAGCAGCCAAGGGACAGGGGTGGGAGAGACCCAGTACTTC
TRBJ2-3,-,-,TRBV7-7,CASSFYPTDTQYF,TGTGCTAGCAGCTTTTATCCCACAGATACGCAGTATTTT
TRBJ2-7,few,TRBD1,TRBV6-1,CASSEGTGGIYEQYF,TGTGCCAGCAGTGAAGGGACAGGGGGCATTTACGAGCAGTACTTC
TRBJ2-7,-,TRBD1,TRBV18,CASSPVTGGQPYEQYF,TGTGCCAGCTCACCAGTTACTGGGGGACAGCCCTACGAGCAGTACTTC
TRBJ2-7,-,TRBD1,TRBV5-1,CASSRDSTYEHYF,TGCGCCAGCAGTAGGGACAGCACCTACGAGCACTACTTC
TRBJ2-7,-,TRBD1,TRBV5-1,CASSLGTGGNEQYF,TGCGCCAGCAGCTTAGGGACAGGGGGGAACGAGCAGTACTTC
TRBJ2-5,once,-,TRBV4-1,CASSQDSTNGETQYF,TGCGCCAGCAGCCAAGATTCCACGAACGGAGAGACCCAGTACTTC
TRBJ1-1,-,TRBD1,TRBV6-1,CASRTGQGALTEAFF,TGTGCCAGCAGAACGGGACAGGGGGCTTTAACTGAAGCTTTCTTT
TRBJ1-1,-,-,TRBV6-1,CASCRVGNTEAFF,TGTGCCAGCTGCAGGGTTGGTAACACTGAAGCTTTCTTT
TRBJ2-7,-,-,TRBV19,CATSSFTRGRGIPPYEQYF,TGTGCCACAAGTAGTTTTACCCGAGGGAGGGGGATCCCCCCCTACGAGCAGTACTTC
TRBJ1-1,-,-,TRBV18,CASSPGGDSTEAFF,TGTGCCAGCTCACCCGGGGGAGACAGCACTGAAGCTTTCTTT
TRBJ1-6,-,TRBD1,TRBV10-1,CATSRDRVFSPLHF,TGCGCCACAAGTAGGGACAGGGTCTTTTCACCCCTCCACTTT
TRBJ2-7,-,-,TRBV7-2,CASSLGPTGAYEQYF,TGTGCCAGCAGCTTAGGGCCCACCGGGGCCTACGAGCAGTACTTC
TRBJ1-2,-,-,TRBV6-1,CASSEFRESGYTF,TGTGCCAGCAGTGAATTCAGGGAAAGTGGCTACACCTTC